These 28 T cell receptor beta chains originate from one sample sequenced in a study of brain metastases from non-small cell lung cancer. Profiling relied on immunoSEQ multiplex PCR, and the TCRdb table lists in-frame clones only, not all of them. The sample has approximately 1,200 clones, roughly nine tenths seen once; the top ten hold about 8%. Sequences were obtained from tumor-adjacent normal tissue. These receptors came from a donor at least 40 years old with non-small cell lung cancer.

The V and J genes are TRBV5-1 and TRBJ1-1; D unclear. This CDR3 contains 13 residues. The germline V and J ends were trimmed by 5 bases and 1 base, with 9 bases remaining between them. CDR1 is SGHRS, CDR2 YFSETQ, per germline. The chain's CDR3 is CASRPSENTEAFF. For the CDR3, the DNA is TGCGCCAGCAGGCCCTCAGAGAACACTGAAGCTTTCTTT. Using reference TRBV5-1 and TRBJ1-1 for the parts outside the CDR3, the full variable domain is KAGVTQTPRYLIKTRGQQVTLSCSPISGHRSVSWYQQTPGQGLQFLFEYFSETQRNKGNFPGRFSGRQFSNSRSEMNVSTLELGDSALYLCASRPSENTEAFFGQGTRLTVV.

The chain couples TRBV7-8 to TRBJ1-1, with a tentative D call TRBD1 (5 bases). CDR1 is SGHVS and CDR2 is FQNEAQ in the germline V gene. CDR3 length equals 13 residues. V dropped 4 bases and J dropped 10 bases, with 16 bases sitting between them. In nucleotides, the CDR3 is TGTGCCAGCAGCTCCGAACGGGGGGTGGTAGCTTTCTTT. This translates into CASSSERGVVAFF.

This chain connects TRBV6-5 to TRBJ1-2; D not certain. The germline gives CDR1 MNHEY, CDR2 SVGAGI. V lost 0 bases and J 6 bases, leaving 8 bases between the germline ends. The CDR3 spans 13 residues. This CDR3 is CASSYSKDDGYTF. The CDR3 region has the DNA TGTGCCAGCAGTTACTCGAAGGACGATGGCTACACCTTC.

A note on this clone: A junction boundary mismatches the germline segment, possibly from a read error. V is TRBV2 and J is TRBJ1-5; D is undetermined. This CDR3 has 12 residues. Germline V gene lookup returns CDR1 SNHLY and CDR2 FYNNEI. CDR3 amino acids: CASSEALQTQHF. In DNA, the CDR3 is TGTGCCAGCAGTGAAGCGCTTCAGACCCAGCATTTT. Supplemented by reference TRBV2 and TRBJ1-5, the full variable domain reads EPEVTQTPSHQVTQMGQEVILRCVPISNHLYFYWYRQILGQKVEFLVSFYNNEISEKSEIFDDQFSVERPDGSNFTLKIRSTKLEDSAMYFCASSEALQTQHFGDGTRLSIL.

The V gene is TRBV14, the J gene TRBJ2-2, with 12 bases matching TRBD2. The CDR3 spans 15 residues. CDR1 and CDR2 (germline): SGHDN, FVKESK. Trimming cost V 4 bases and J 5 bases; bases outside gene matches: 2. CDR3: CASSRTSGKTGELFF. DNA for the CDR3: TGTGCCAGCAGCCGGACTAGCGGGAAAACCGGGGAGCTGTTTTTT.

This rearrangement joins TRBV7-8 to TRBJ1-5, with 12 positions matching TRBD1. The junction had 10 bases not matched to a gene; V was cut back by 5 bases and J by 2 bases. Per the germline V gene, CDR1 is SGHVS and CDR2 is FQNEAQ. The CDR3 runs to 18 residues. The CDR3 bases are TGTGCCAGCAGCGCCGGGACAGGGGGCTTCCCGGGCAATCAGCCCCAGCATTTT. It translates to CASSAGTGGFPGNQPQHF.

The chain is built from TRBV29-1 and TRBJ2-3; possibly TRBD1 for D (5 bases). The CDR3 spans 15 residues. Germline CDR1 SQVTM, CDR2 ANQGSEA. V was clipped by 5 bases and J by 0 bases, with 15 bases between them. CDR3 sequence reads: CSVQRGFYSTDTQYF. As DNA, the CDR3 is TGCAGCGTTCAAAGGGGATTCTATAGCACAGATACGCAGTATTTT.

V and J are TRBV2 and TRBJ2-7; 7 bases map to TRBD2. CDR1 SNHLY and CDR2 FYNNEI come from the germline V gene. The CDR3 contains 13 residues. The V segment lost 6 bases and the J segment 5 bases; nucleotides outside the gene matches: 7. Here the CDR3 reads CASSGGSWDEQYF. The CDR3 nucleotides are TGTGCCAGCAGCGGGGGGTCTTGGGACGAGCAGTACTTC.

The genes are TRBV2 and TRBJ1-5; D gene uncertain. The CDR3 covers 15 residues. With 3 bases removed from V and 6 bases from J, the gap between germline ends came to 15 bases. Germline V CDR1 and CDR2: SNHLY, FYNNEI. CDR3: CASSEFNSLAQPQHF. CDR3 DNA: TGTGCCAGCAGTGAGTTTAACAGCCTGGCTCAGCCCCAGCATTTT.

The chain's CDR3 is CASGGGGVPEAFF. The DNA of the CDR3 is TGCGCCAGCGGCGGGGGCGGGGTTCCTGAAGCTTTCTTT. V gene TRBV5-1 combines with J gene TRBJ1-1; possible D gene TRBD1, 6 bases. The CDR3 runs to 13 residues. Germline V gene lookup returns CDR1 SGHRS and CDR2 YFSETQ. V was pared by 7 bases and J by 6 bases, with 16 bases between.

This clone appeared a few times. The chain carries TRBV6-2 or TRBV6-3 and TRBJ2-3, with 13 bases identical to TRBD2. V lost 5 bases and J lost 4; bases outside the gene matches: 3. The V gene's germline CDR1 is MNHEY and CDR2 SVGEGT. The CDR3 runs to 15 residues. CDR3 sequence reads: CASSPGLAGPDTQYF. CDR3 in DNA: TGTGCCAGCAGTCCGGGACTAGCGGGGCCAGATACGCAGTATTTT.

V is TRBV28 and J is TRBJ1-2; weak D call: TRBD1 (6 bases). Germline loops: CDR1 MDHEN, CDR2 SYDVKM. V lost 5 bases to trimming and J lost 4 bases, with 11 bases between them. The CDR3 has 13 amino acids. CDR3 sequence (DNA): TGTGCCAGCAGTGCAGGGGAGGCCTATGGCTACACCTTC. This translates into CASSAGEAYGYTF.

The table lists this clone with a few counts. The same CDR3 arises from other DNA sequences in this sample as well. The chain is built from TRBV19 and TRBJ1-5, with 7 bases aligning to TRBD1. The CDR3 loop spans 14 amino acids. Germline V gives CDR1 LNHDA, CDR2 SQIVND (reference sequence). V was pared by 9 bases and J by 3 bases, with 8 bases of the junction left unmatched. CDR3 loop: CASSPGQINQPQHF. CDR3 nucleotides: TGTGCCAGCTCACCGGGACAGATCAATCAGCCCCAGCATTTT.

The CDR3 DNA is TGTGCCAGTAGTATACCTAGCGGGGGGCACAATGAGCAGTTCTTC. This gives the protein CASSIPSGGHNEQFF. The chain joins TRBV19 to TRBJ2-1; 11 nucleotides agree with TRBD2. The CDR3 runs to 15 residues. Germline CDR1 and CDR2: LNHDA and SQIVND (reference sequence). Losses at the gene ends were 2 bases for V and 5 bases for J; bases not matched to a gene: 2. The full variable domain, with the rest looked up from reference TRBV19 and TRBJ2-1, is DGGITQSPKYLFRKEGQNVTLSCEQNLNHDAMYWYRQDPGQGLRLIYYSQIVNDFQKGDIAEGYSVSREKKESFPLTVTSAQKNPTAFYLCASSIPSGGHNEQFFGPGTRLTVL.

This clone was picked up a small number of times. V gene TRBV2 combines with J gene TRBJ2-2; D may correspond to TRBD1 or TRBD2 (5 bases each). The ends were cut back, 8 bases at V and 3 bases at J, with 16 bases in the middle. Per germline, CDR1 SNHLY and CDR2 FYNNEI. The CDR3 length is 15 residues. The CDR3 bases are TGTGCCAGCGCTATTACGGGACCCGACACCGGGGAGCTGTTTTTT. Residues: CASAITGPDTGELFF.

The chain joins TRBV5-8 to TRBJ1-5, with D uncertain. V lost 2 bases, J lost 0 bases, and 12 bases lay in between. CDR1 is SGHTS and CDR2 is YDEGEE in the germline V gene. The CDR3 has 16 amino acids. CDR3: CASSFRAPLSNQPQHF. CDR3 nucleotides: TGTGCCAGCAGCTTTAGGGCTCCTCTTAGCAATCAGCCCCAGCATTTT.

This chain connects TRBV5-1 to TRBJ2-1, with D tentatively TRBD2 (5 bases). The CDR3 totals 15 residues. The V end was cut by 4 bases, the J end by 4 bases, with 15 bases between. CDR1 and CDR2 (germline): SGHRS, YFSETQ. The CDR3 sequence: CASSVANEGYNEQFF. The DNA for the CDR3 is TGCGCCAGCAGCGTAGCCAACGAGGGATACAATGAGCAGTTCTTC.

This clone has only a few counts. V and J are TRBV6-2 or TRBV6-3 and TRBJ1-1; TRBD1 aligns across 7 bases. Germline V CDR1 and CDR2: MNHEY, SVGEGT. CDR3 size: 15 residues. V trimming: 5 bases; J trimming: 6 bases; junction bases outside the gene matches: 12. Here the CDR3 reads CASSLALRDSAEAFF. The CDR3 DNA reads TGTGCCAGCAGTCTCGCCCTCCGGGACAGTGCTGAAGCTTTCTTT.

This chain connects TRBV2 to TRBJ2-3, with 7 nucleotides matching TRBD2. The CDR3 has 15 residues. After removal of 7 bases from V and 2 bases from J, the junction contained 9 bases not matched to a gene. Germline values: CDR1 SNHLY, CDR2 FYNNEI. CDR3 loop: CASNKGRGTTDTQYF. The CDR3 bases are TGTGCCAGCAATAAGGGGCGGGGGACCACAGATACGCAGTATTTT.

The chain carries TRBV18 and TRBJ2-3; possible D gene TRBD2, 6 bases. Trimming removed 2 bases at V and 1 base at J, with 10 bases between. The CDR3 sequence is 15 residues long. Germline CDR1 KGHSH, CDR2 LQKENI. CDR3 region: CASSPGAGRTDTQYF. The CDR3 coding sequence is TGTGCCAGCTCACCAGGGGCGGGGCGCACAGATACGCAGTATTTT.

V gene TRBV14 combines with J gene TRBJ2-1; 9 nucleotides line up with TRBD2. Germline CDR1 reads SGHDN; CDR2 reads FVKESK. V gave up 4 bases and J gave up 3 bases; unmatched junction bases: 4. CDR3 length equals 15 residues. In DNA form, the CDR3 reads TGTGCCAGCAGCCCATGGCGGGGGGGCTACAATGAGCAGTTCTTC. It specifies CASSPWRGGYNEQFF.

The rearrangement links TRBV6-5 to TRBJ1-2, with D unclear. V dropped 2 bases and J dropped 8 bases, with 15 bases sitting between them. The germline gives CDR1 MNHEY, CDR2 SVGAGI. The CDR3 totals 14 residues. This CDR3 reads CASSYGPATNGYTF. The CDR3 DNA follows: TGTGCCAGCAGTTACGGTCCAGCTACTAACGGCTACACCTTC.

This clone has just a few counts. The V call is TRBV9, the J call TRBJ2-1; D uncertain. This CDR3 spans 15 amino acids. Trimming cost V 4 bases and J 4 bases, with 15 bases left between them. Germline V gene data show CDR1 as SGDLS and CDR2 as YYNGEE. CDR3 sequence: CASSLGVEVYNEQFF. CDR3 nucleotide sequence: TGTGCCAGCAGCCTAGGTGTTGAGGTATACAATGAGCAGTTCTTC.

This clone was counted only a few times. The rearrangement uses TRBV2 and TRBJ1-1; D uncertain. Germline CDR1 SNHLY, CDR2 FYNNEI. The CDR3 has 12 residues. V lost 6 bases, J lost 5 bases, and 10 bases lay in between. CDR3 sequence reads: CASSLPYTEAFF. CDR3 in DNA: TGTGCCAGCAGCTTACCTTATACTGAAGCTTTCTTT.

The V and J genes are TRBV14 and TRBJ1-6, with 7 nucleotides matching TRBD1. The CDR3 contains 14 residues. Looked up from germline, CDR1 is SGHDN and CDR2 is FVKESK. The J segment lost 6 bases and the V segment lost 4 bases, leaving 3 bases of the junction unmatched. The CDR3, as DNA: TGTGCCAGCAGCCGAGGGGGCGGTAATTCACCCCTCCACTTT. It yields the protein CASSRGGGNSPLHF. Combining the CDR3 with reference TRBV14 and TRBJ1-6 gives the whole variable domain EAGVTQFPSHSVIEKGQTVTLRCDPISGHDNLYWYRRVMGKEIKFLLHFVKESKQDESGMPNNRFLAERTGGTYSTLKVQPAELEDSGVYFCASSRGGGNSPLHFGNGTRLTVT.

This rearrangement joins TRBV9 to TRBJ1-2, with TRBD1 matching 12 bases. V trimming: 4 bases; J trimming: 5 bases; junction bases outside the gene matches: 6. There are 15 residues in the CDR3. The V gene's germline CDR1 is SGDLS and CDR2 YYNGEE. The CDR3, as DNA: TGTGCCAGCAGCATAGGGACAGGGGGCGTTTATGGCTACACCTTC. Its protein is CASSIGTGGVYGYTF.

The rearrangement links TRBV5-6 to TRBJ1-2; the D gene is possibly TRBD1 (5 bases). Per the germline V gene, CDR1 is SGHDT and CDR2 is YYEEEE. V lost 5 bases to trimming and J lost 4 bases, with 27 bases between them. The CDR3 has 18 residues. The CDR3 nucleotides read TGTGCCAGCAGTACGTCTAAGGCAGGGCTGTTTCTCGGCTATGGCTACACCTTC. Its protein is CASSTSKAGLFLGYGYTF.

The chain uses TRBV20-1 and TRBJ2-7; no reliable D call. In germline, CDR1 is DFQATT, CDR2 SNEGSKA (reference sequence). The CDR3 spans 11 residues. V was cut by 2 bases and J by 3 bases, with 5 bases left in between. This CDR3 is CSARWSYEQYV. For the CDR3, the DNA is TGCAGTGCTAGATGGAGCTACGAGCAGTACGTC.